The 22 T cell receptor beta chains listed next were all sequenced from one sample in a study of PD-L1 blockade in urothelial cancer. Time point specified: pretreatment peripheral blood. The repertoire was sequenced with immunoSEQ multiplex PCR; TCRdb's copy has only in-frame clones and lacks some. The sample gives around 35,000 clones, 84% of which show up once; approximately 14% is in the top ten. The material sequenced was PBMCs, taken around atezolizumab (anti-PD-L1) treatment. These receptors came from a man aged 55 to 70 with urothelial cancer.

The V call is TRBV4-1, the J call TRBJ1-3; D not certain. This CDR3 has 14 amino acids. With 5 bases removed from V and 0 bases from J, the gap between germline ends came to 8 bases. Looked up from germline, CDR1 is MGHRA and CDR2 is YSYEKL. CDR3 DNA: TGCGCCAGCAGCTTACGAGACTCTGGAAACACCATATATTTT. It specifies CASSLRDSGNTIYF.

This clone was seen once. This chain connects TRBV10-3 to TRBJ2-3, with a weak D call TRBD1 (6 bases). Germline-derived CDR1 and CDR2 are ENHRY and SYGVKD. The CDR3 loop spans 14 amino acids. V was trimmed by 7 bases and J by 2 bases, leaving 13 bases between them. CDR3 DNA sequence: TGTGCCATCACGCAGGGGACAACCACAGATACGCAGTATTTT. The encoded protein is CAITQGTTTDTQYF.

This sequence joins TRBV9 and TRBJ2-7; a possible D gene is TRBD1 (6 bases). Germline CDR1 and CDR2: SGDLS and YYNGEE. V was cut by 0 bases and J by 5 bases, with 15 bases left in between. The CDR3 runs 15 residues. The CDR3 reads CASSVVGTPLDEQYF. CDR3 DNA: TGTGCCAGCAGCGTAGTTGGGACACCCCTGGACGAGCAGTACTTC.

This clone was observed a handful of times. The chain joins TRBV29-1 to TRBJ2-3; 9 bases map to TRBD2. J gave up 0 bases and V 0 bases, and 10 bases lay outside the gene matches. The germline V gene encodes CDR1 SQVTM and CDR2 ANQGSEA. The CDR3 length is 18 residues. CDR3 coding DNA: TGCAGCGTTGAAGATCAGTTGACTAGCGGAGGGAGCACAGATACGCAGTATTTT. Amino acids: CSVEDQLTSGGSTDTQYF.

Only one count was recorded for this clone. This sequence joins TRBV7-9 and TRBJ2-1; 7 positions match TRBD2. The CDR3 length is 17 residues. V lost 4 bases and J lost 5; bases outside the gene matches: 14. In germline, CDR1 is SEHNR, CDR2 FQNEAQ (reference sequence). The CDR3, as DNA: TGTGCCAGCAGCTCTACGCGAACAAGCGGGATCAACAATGAGCAGTTCTTC. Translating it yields CASSSTRTSGINNEQFF.

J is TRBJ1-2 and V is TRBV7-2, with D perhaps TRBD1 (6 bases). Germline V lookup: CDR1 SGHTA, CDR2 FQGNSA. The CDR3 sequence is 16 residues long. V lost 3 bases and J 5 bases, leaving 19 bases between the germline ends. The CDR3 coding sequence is TGTGCCAGCAGCTTGTCCACTCCGGACAGCTGGTATGGCTACACCTTC. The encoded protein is CASSLSTPDSWYGYTF.

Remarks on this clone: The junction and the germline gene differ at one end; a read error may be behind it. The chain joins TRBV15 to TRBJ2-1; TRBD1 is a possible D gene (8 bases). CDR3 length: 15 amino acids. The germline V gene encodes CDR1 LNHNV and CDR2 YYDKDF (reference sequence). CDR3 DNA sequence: TGTGCCACCAGCAACAGGGGGGGGATCGGGACGGGGTATGTCTTC. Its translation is CATSNRGGIGTGYVF.

Here the CDR3 DNA reads TGTGCCAGCAGTCCTCTAGCGGGCGCGGCGGATGAGCAGTTCTTC. This translates into CASSPLAGAADEQFF. The chain has TRBV6-5 and TRBJ2-1, with TRBD2 identical over 8 bases. The germline V gene encodes CDR1 MNHEY and CDR2 SVGAGI. This CDR3 is 15 amino acids long. Trimming cost V 5 bases and J 8 bases; bases outside gene matches: 11.

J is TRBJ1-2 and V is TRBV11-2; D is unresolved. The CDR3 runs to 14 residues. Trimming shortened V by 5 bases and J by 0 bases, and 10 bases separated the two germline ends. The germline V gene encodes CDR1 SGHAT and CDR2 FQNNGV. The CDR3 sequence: CASSLDTTNYGYTF. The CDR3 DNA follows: TGTGCCAGCAGCCTCGACACAACTAACTATGGCTACACCTTC.

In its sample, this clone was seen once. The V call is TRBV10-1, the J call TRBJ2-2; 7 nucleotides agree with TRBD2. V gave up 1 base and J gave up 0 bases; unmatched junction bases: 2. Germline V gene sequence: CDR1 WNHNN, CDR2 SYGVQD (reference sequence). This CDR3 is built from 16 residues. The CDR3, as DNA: TGCGCCAGCAGTGAGTTGGGACTAACGAACACCGGGGAGCTGTTTTTT. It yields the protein CASSELGLTNTGELFF.

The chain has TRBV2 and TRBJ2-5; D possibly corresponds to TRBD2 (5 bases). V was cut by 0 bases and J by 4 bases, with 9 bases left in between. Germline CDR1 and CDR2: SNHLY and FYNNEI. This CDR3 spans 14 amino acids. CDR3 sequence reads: CASSEAGRLETQYF. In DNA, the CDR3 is TGTGCCAGCAGTGAAGCAGGGAGACTAGAGACCCAGTACTTC.

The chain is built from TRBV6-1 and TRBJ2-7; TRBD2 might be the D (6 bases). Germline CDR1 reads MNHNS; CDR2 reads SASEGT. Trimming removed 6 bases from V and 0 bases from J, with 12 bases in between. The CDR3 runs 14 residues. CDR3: CASRGGPSSYEQYF. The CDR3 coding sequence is TGTGCCAGCAGGGGGGGTCCAAGCTCCTACGAGCAGTACTTC.

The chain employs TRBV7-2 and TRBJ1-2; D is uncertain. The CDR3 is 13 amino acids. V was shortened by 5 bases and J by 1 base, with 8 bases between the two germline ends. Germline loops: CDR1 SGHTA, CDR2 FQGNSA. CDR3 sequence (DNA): TGTGCCAGCAGCGATAGCGGTAACTATGGCTACACCTTC. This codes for CASSDSGNYGYTF.

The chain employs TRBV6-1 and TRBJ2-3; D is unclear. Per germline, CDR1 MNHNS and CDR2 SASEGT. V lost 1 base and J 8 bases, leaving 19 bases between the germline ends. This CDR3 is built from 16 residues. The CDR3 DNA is TGTGCCAGCAGTGAAGATCACTACCGCGGTATCGGTACGCAGTATTTT. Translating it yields CASSEDHYRGIGTQYF.

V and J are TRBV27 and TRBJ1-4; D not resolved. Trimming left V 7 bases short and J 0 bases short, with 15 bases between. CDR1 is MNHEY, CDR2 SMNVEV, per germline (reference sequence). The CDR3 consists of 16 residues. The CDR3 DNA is TGTGCCAGCAAGCGGCAGACTACCGCAACTAATGAAAAACTGTTTTTT. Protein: CASKRQTTATNEKLFF.

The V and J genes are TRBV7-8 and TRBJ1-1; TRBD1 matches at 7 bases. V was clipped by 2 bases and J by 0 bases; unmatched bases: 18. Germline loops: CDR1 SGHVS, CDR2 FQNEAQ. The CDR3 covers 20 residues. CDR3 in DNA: TGTGCCAGCAGCTTAAGACGAGTTGGGAACAGGGGTTCCATGAACACTGAAGCTTTCTTT. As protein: CASSLRRVGNRGSMNTEAFF.

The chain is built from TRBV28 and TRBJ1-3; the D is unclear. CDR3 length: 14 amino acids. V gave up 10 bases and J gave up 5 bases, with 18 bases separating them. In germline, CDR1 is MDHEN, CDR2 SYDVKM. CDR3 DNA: TGTGCCACCCTGGAGGGAGTTGGGCGAAACACCATATATTTT. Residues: CATLEGVGRNTIYF.

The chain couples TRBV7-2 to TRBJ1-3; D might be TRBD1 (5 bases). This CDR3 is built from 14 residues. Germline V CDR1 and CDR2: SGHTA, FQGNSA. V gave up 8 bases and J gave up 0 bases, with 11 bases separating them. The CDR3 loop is CASPVGGSGNTIYF. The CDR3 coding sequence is TGTGCCAGCCCGGTCGGGGGCTCTGGAAACACCATATATTTT.

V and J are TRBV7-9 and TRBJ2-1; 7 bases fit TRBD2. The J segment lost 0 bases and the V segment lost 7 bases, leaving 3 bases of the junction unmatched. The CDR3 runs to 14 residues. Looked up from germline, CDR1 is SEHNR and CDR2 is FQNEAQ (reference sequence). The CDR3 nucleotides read TGTGCCAGCACCTCGGGAGGCTCCTACAATGAGCAGTTCTTC. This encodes CASTSGGSYNEQFF.

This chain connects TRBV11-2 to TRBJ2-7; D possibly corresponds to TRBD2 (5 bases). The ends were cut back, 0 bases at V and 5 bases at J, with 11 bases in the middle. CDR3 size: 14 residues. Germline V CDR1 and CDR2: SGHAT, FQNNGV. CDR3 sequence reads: CASSLEGGRDEQYF. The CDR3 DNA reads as TGTGCCAGCAGCTTAGAGGGTGGGCGGGACGAGCAGTACTTC.

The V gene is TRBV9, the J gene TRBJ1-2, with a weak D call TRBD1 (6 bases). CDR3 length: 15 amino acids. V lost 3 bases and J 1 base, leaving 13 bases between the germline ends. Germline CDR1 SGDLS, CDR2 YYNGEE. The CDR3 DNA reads TGTGCCAGCAGCGCTCGGACAGCGAGTAACTATGGCTACACCTTC. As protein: CASSARTASNYGYTF.

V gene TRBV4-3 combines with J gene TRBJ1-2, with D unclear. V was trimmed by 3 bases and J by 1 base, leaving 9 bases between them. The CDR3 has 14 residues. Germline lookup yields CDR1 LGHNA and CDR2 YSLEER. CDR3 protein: CASSQGRDNYGYTF. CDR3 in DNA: TGCGCCAGCAGCCAGGGGAGGGATAACTATGGCTACACCTTC.